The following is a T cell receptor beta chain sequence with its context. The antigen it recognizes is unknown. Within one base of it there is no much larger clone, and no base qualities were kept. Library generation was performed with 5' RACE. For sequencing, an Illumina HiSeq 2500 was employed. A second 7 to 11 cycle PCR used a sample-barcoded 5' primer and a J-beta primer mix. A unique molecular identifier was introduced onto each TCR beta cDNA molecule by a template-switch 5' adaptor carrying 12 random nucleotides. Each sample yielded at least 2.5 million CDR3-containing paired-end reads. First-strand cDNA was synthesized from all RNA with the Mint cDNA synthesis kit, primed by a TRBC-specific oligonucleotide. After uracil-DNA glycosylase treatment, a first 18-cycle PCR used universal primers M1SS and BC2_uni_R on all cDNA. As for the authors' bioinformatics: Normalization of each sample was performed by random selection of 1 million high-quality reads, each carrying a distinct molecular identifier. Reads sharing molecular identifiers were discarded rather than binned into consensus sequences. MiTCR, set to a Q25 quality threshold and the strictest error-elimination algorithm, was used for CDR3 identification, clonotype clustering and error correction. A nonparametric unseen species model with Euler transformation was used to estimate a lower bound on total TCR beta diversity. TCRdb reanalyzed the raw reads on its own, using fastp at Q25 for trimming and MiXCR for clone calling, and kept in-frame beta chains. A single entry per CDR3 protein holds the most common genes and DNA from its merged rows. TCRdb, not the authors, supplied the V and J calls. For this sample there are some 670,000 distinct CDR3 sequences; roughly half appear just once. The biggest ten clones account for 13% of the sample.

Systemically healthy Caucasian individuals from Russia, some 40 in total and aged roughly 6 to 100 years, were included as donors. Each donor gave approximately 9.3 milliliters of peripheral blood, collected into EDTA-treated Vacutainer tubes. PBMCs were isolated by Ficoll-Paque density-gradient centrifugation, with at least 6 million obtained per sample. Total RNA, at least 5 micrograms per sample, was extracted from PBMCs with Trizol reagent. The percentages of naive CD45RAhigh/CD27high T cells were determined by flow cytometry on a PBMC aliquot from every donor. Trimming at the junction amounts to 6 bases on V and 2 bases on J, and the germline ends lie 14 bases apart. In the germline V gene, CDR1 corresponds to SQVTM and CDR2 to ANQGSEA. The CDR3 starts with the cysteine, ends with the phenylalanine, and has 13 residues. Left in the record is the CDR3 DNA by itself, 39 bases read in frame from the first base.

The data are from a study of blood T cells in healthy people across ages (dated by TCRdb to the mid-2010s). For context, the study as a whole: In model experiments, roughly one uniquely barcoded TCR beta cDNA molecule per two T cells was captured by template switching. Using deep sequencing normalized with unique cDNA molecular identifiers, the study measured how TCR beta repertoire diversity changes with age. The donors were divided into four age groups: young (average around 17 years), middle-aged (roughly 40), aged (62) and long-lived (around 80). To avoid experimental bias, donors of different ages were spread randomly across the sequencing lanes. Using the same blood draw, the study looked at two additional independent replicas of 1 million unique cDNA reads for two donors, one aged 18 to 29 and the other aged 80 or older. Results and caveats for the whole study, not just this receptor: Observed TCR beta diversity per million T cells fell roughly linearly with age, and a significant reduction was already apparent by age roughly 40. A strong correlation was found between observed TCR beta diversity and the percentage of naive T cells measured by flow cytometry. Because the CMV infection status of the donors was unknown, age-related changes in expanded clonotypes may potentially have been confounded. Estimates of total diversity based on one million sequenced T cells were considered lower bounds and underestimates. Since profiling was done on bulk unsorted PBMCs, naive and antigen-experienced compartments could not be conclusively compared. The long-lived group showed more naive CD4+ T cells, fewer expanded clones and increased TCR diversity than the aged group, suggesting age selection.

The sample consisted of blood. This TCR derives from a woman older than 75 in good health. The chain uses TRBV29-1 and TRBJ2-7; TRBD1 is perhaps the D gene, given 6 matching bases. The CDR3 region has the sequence CSVLTGTTYEQYF. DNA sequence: TGCAGCGTCCTGACCGGGACAACCTACGAGCAGTACTTC.